This paragraph covers one TCR beta chain sequence. Study processing details: Reference gene primers were amplified, and this amplification served to estimate nucleated cell counts. The data were produced by immunoSEQ multiplex PCR, yet TCRdb's version contains in-frame clones alone and is incomplete. The DNA gave D and trimming, while V, J and clone size come from that table. The data show about 190,000 clones, with 70% to 85% seen just once and roughly 13% held by the top ten. These data come from a study of blood T cell repertoires in COVID-19. CDR3 length: 15 residues. Germline lookup yields CDR1 LNHDA and CDR2 SQIVND (reference sequence). V lost 3 bases, J lost 7 bases, and 16 bases lay in between.

The J gene is TRBJ2-1, the V gene TRBV19; the D gene is possibly TRBD2 (6 bases). The sequenced sample was peripheral blood. The origin of this receptor is a man aged 45-65 years who had recovered from COVID-19. CDR3 region: CASSIPGAMPNEQFF. CDR3 DNA sequence: TGTGCCAGTAGTATTCCGGGAGCAATGCCGAATGAGCAGTTCTTC. The full variable domain, with the rest looked up from reference TRBV19 and TRBJ2-1, is DGGITQSPKYLFRKEGQNVTLSCEQNLNHDAMYWYRQDPGQGLRLIYYSQIVNDFQKGDIAEGYSVSREKKESFPLTVTSAQKNPTAFYLCASSIPGAMPNEQFFGPGTRLTVL.